The 27 T cell receptor beta chains listed next were all sequenced from one sample in a study of shared clonotypes between healthy human individuals. Repertoires were generated with immunoSEQ multiplex PCR, while TCRdb's copy carries only in-frame clones and drops some. Here the sample spans millions of clones, around nine tenths being singletons. Source material: naive CD4+ T cells sorted from blood. Subset of the sample: CD45RA+ positively selected. These receptors all come from a young man in good health.

Note on this clone: Different DNA sequences within this sample yield the same CDR3. Written as DNA, the CDR3 is TGTGCCAGCAGCTTGGGGGGAAACCAAGAGACCCAGTACTTC. Its protein is CASSLGGNQETQYF. V usage is TRBV5-6 and J usage is TRBJ2-5, with unresolved D. This CDR3 has 14 amino acids. Trimming left V 0 bases short and J 0 bases short, with 6 bases between. Looked up from germline, CDR1 is SGHDT and CDR2 is YYEEEE.

The chain carries TRBV6-5 and TRBJ2-1, with D maybe TRBD2 (6 bases). The ends were cut back, 5 bases at V and 12 bases at J, with 17 bases in the middle. Germline lookup yields CDR1 MNHEY and CDR2 SVGAGI. CDR3 size: 13 residues. CDR3 nucleotide sequence: TGTGCCAGCAGTCTCGGTGGGCTGGGGGGGCAGTTCTTC. This sequence encodes CASSLGGLGGQFF.

Comment on this clone: Other DNA sequences in this specimen translate into the identical CDR3. V gene TRBV5-1 combines with J gene TRBJ2-7, with TRBD1 matching over 9 bases. Losses at the gene ends were 8 bases for V and 1 base for J; bases not matched to a gene: 4. Looked up from germline, CDR1 is SGHRS and CDR2 is YFSETQ. The CDR3 is made up of 13 amino acids. The DNA of the CDR3 is TGCGCCAGTTCCGGGACAGGGTCCTACGAGCAGTACTTC. Translating it yields CASSGTGSYEQYF.

V usage is TRBV10-2 and J usage is TRBJ2-3; 7 bases line up with TRBD1. This CDR3 has 14 amino acids. V dropped 10 bases and J dropped 2; count of bases not matched to a gene: 9. Per the germline V gene, CDR1 is WSHSY and CDR2 is SAAADI. CDR3 loop: CATLRQGNTDTQYF. The CDR3 DNA follows: TGCGCCACATTGAGACAGGGCAACACAGATACGCAGTATTTT.

This rearrangement joins TRBV5-1 to TRBJ1-4; D remains ambiguous. V was shortened by 0 bases and J by 14 bases, with 17 bases between the two germline ends. The CDR3 extends over 14 amino acids. Looked up from germline, CDR1 is SGHRS and CDR2 is YFSETQ. For the CDR3, the DNA is TGCGCCAGCAGCTTGGAGATGGGTGCAGGAACGCTGTTTTTT. Its protein is CASSLEMGAGTLFF.

This clone showed up just a few times. The rearrangement uses TRBV5-1 and TRBJ1-1, with 10 bases aligning to TRBD1. This CDR3 is 14 amino acids long. V shed 5 bases, J shed 7 bases, and the junction held 8 bases outside the gene matches. Germline CDR1 SGHRS, CDR2 YFSETQ. Here the CDR3 DNA reads TGCGCCAGCAGTATTCGACAGGGGGCTGTTGAAGCTTTCTTT. It encodes CASSIRQGAVEAFF.

This chain uses TRBV18 with TRBJ2-5; D is possibly TRBD2 (6 bases). The CDR3 loop spans 14 amino acids. CDR1 is KGHSH and CDR2 is LQKENI in the germline V gene. The V end lost 6 bases, the J end lost 1 base, and 12 bases lay between the germline ends. The CDR3 nucleotides read TGTGCCAGCTCGCCGGGACTTTTCCAAGAGACCCAGTACTTC. It yields the protein CASSPGLFQETQYF.

Concerning this clone: A read error may account for a junction end that differs from germline. The chain employs TRBV28 and TRBJ2-7; 9 bases agree with TRBD1. Per germline, CDR1 MDHEN and CDR2 SYDVKM. The CDR3 has 15 amino acids. CDR3 in amino acids: CASSSRGTGNYGQYF. CDR3 sequence (DNA): TGTGCCAGCAGTTCTAGAGGGACAGGGAACTACGGGCAGTACTTC.

The chain links TRBV6-5 to TRBJ2-4; no clear D. CDR1 and CDR2 (germline): MNHEY, SVGAGI. The CDR3 runs to 13 residues. Trimming removed 6 bases from V and 3 bases from J, with 9 bases in between. In nucleotides, the CDR3 is TGTGCCAGCAGCCCTGGCGGCAAAAACATTCAGTACTTC. It is translated as CASSPGGKNIQYF.

V gene TRBV5-4 combines with J gene TRBJ1-1, with 8 bases identical to TRBD1. The germline V gene has CDR1 SGHNT and CDR2 YYREEE (reference sequence). V lost 4 bases, J lost 2 bases, and 13 bases stayed unmatched. The CDR3 extends over 17 amino acids. The CDR3 sequence: CASSPTPYRGTNTEAFF. The CDR3 coding sequence is TGTGCCAGCAGCCCAACCCCCTACAGGGGGACTAACACTGAAGCTTTCTTT.

This chain links TRBV11-2 with TRBJ2-1; D is ambiguous. V lost 0 bases to trimming and J lost 6 bases, with 6 bases between them. This CDR3 has 13 residues. The germline V gene encodes CDR1 SGHAT and CDR2 FQNNGV. The CDR3 sequence is CASSLDLGNEQFF. CDR3 in DNA: TGTGCCAGCAGCTTAGATTTGGGCAATGAGCAGTTCTTC.

Note on this clone: The sample carries other DNA sequences with the same CDR3. This chain uses TRBV18 with TRBJ2-1; 13 nucleotides align to TRBD2. This CDR3 is 15 amino acids long. The junction had 5 bases not matched to a gene; V was cut back by 6 bases and J by 6 bases. Germline-derived CDR1 and CDR2 are KGHSH and LQKENI. CDR3 DNA: TGTGCCAGCTCTCCCGGGACTAGCGGGGTCAATGAGCAGTTCTTC. Translated: CASSPGTSGVNEQFF.

V usage is TRBV7-9 and J usage is TRBJ2-7, with D hard to call. The CDR3 is made up of 12 amino acids. Germline loops: CDR1 SEHNR, CDR2 FQNEAQ (reference sequence). The V and J ends lost 8 bases and 2 bases respectively, with 10 bases between them. The CDR3: CASSDEAYEQYF. DNA for the CDR3: TGTGCCAGCTCAGACGAAGCCTACGAGCAGTACTTC.

The gene calls are TRBV19 and TRBJ1-4; the D gene is possibly TRBD1 (5 bases). Germline loops: CDR1 LNHDA, CDR2 SQIVND (reference sequence). With 2 bases removed from V and 6 bases from J, the gap between germline ends came to 16 bases. The CDR3 has 16 residues. The CDR3 is CASSILEGTIDEKLFF. The CDR3 DNA follows: TGTGCCAGTAGTATATTAGAGGGGACGATCGATGAAAAACTGTTTTTT.

This clone has a handful of counts. J is TRBJ1-2 and V is TRBV6-5, with 9 bases matching TRBD1. Per the germline V gene, CDR1 is MNHEY and CDR2 is SVGAGI. Trimming took 7 bases from V and 5 from J; bases not matched to a gene: 8. This CDR3 contains 14 residues. CDR3 protein: CASTSGQGGYGYTF. The CDR3 DNA is TGTGCCAGCACTTCGGGACAGGGAGGATATGGCTACACCTTC.

The V gene is TRBV25-1, the J gene TRBJ1-6; D call uncertain. The CDR3 totals 13 residues. Trimming stripped 2 bases from V and 10 bases from J, with 9 bases between. Germline V gene lookup returns CDR1 MGHDK and CDR2 SYGVNS. The DNA of the CDR3 is TGTGCCAGCAGTGAAAACTTGGCCTCACCCCTCCACTTT. It is translated as CASSENLASPLHF.

The chain has TRBV5-1 and TRBJ2-2; TRBD2 might be the D (6 bases). The CDR3 sequence is 13 residues long. V was pared by 5 bases and J by 3 bases, with 8 bases between. Germline values: CDR1 SGHRS, CDR2 YFSETQ. The CDR3 sequence: CASSIADTGELFF. The CDR3 DNA is TGCGCCAGCAGTATAGCGGACACCGGGGAGCTGTTTTTT.

CDR3 protein: CASSSGDPKEKLFF. The CDR3, as DNA: TGCGCCAGCAGCTCCGGGGACCCCAAAGAAAAACTGTTTTTT. V usage is TRBV5-1 and J usage is TRBJ1-4; tentatively, D is TRBD1 (5 bases). CDR3 length: 14 amino acids. Trimming shortened V by 3 bases and J by 8 bases, and 14 bases separated the two germline ends. The germline V gene has CDR1 SGHRS and CDR2 YFSETQ.

The V gene is TRBV18, the J gene TRBJ1-2; D is unclear. The V end was cut by 3 bases, the J end by 2 bases, with 16 bases between. The CDR3 totals 16 residues. Germline values: CDR1 KGHSH, CDR2 LQKENI. This CDR3 reads CASSPLHTPENYGYTF. In DNA, the CDR3 is TGTGCCAGCTCACCTCTGCACACCCCAGAGAACTATGGCTACACCTTC. The complete variable domain, with remaining parts taken from reference TRBV18 and TRBJ1-2, reads NAGVMQNPRHLVRRRGQEARLRCSPMKGHSHVYWYRQLPEEGLKFMVYLQKENIIDESGMPKERFSAEFPKEGPSILRIQQVVRGDSAAYFCASSPLHTPENYGYTFGSGTRLTVV.

This rearrangement joins TRBV28 to TRBJ1-4, with D hard to call. The CDR3 is made up of 15 amino acids. V was shortened by 6 bases and J by 0 bases, with 11 bases between the two germline ends. CDR1 and CDR2 from the germline V gene are MDHEN and SYDVKM. This chain's CDR3 is CASSPRSATNEKLFF. In DNA, the CDR3 is TGTGCCAGCAGCCCACGGAGCGCAACTAATGAAAAACTGTTTTTT.

V gene TRBV10-3 combines with J gene TRBJ2-1; D is possibly TRBD1 or TRBD2 (5 bases each). The CDR3 has 16 amino acids. V shed 8 bases and J shed 8 bases, with 25 bases lying between them. Germline CDR1 reads ENHRY; CDR2 reads SYGVKD. Here the CDR3 DNA reads TGTGCCATCGGACCCCCTGAGGGGTATTACCTGGATGAGCAGTTCTTC. Protein sequence: CAIGPPEGYYLDEQFF.

The chain links TRBV5-5 to TRBJ2-7, with D possibly matching TRBD1 (5 bases). V was shortened by 1 base and J by 1 base, with 12 bases between the two germline ends. CDR3 size: 15 residues. Germline V gene data show CDR1 as SGHKS and CDR2 as YYEKEE (reference sequence). CDR3 protein: CASSLLAGWSYEQYF. The CDR3 region has the DNA TGTGCCAGCAGCTTGTTAGCAGGGTGGTCCTACGAGCAGTACTTC.

V is TRBV5-8 and J is TRBJ2-3; D is ambiguous. V was shortened by 4 bases and J by 2 bases, with 14 bases between the two germline ends. This CDR3 is built from 15 residues. Germline CDR1 SGHTS, CDR2 YDEGEE. DNA of the CDR3: TGTGCCAGCAGCAACGCCCAGAGAAACACAGATACGCAGTATTTT. It encodes CASSNAQRNTDTQYF.

The chain uses TRBV7-2 and TRBJ2-5, with a possible D match to TRBD1 (6 bases). Gene TRBJ2-7 matches the end of the DNA better, so the J call may be wrong. The CDR3 extends over 13 amino acids. Per the germline V gene, CDR1 is SGHTA and CDR2 is FQGNSA. The CDR3 DNA reads as TGTGCCAGCAGCTTCGACAGGTCCTACGAGCAGTACTTC. It codes for CASSFDRSYEQYF.

The rearrangement uses TRBV28 and TRBJ2-7, with D possibly TRBD2 on 7 matching bases. Trimming shortened V by 7 bases and J by 2 bases, and 21 bases separated the two germline ends. The length of the CDR3 is 16 residues. Germline V gene sequence: CDR1 MDHEN, CDR2 SYDVKM. Written as DNA, the CDR3 is TGTGCCAGCATGACCCCTGAGGGGGGGGGCACCTACGAGCAGTACTTC. Translating gives CASMTPEGGGTYEQYF. The full variable domain, rest sourced from reference TRBV28 and TRBJ2-7, is DVKVTQSSRYLVKRTGEKVFLECVQDMDHENMFWYRQDPGLGLRLIYFSYDVKMKEKGDIPEGYSVSREKKERFSLILESASTNQTSMYLCASMTPEGGGTYEQYFGPGTRLTVT.

The chain carries TRBV5-4 and TRBJ2-3; the match to TRBD2 covers 15 bases. The CDR3 is 17 amino acids. Germline V lookup: CDR1 SGHNT, CDR2 YYREEE (reference sequence). Losses at the gene ends were 4 bases for V and 2 bases for J; bases not matched to a gene: 5. In nucleotides, the CDR3 is TGTGCCAGCAGCAAAGGGACTAGCGGGGGGAACACAGATACGCAGTATTTT. Its protein product is CASSKGTSGGNTDTQYF.

The gene calls are TRBV2 and TRBJ2-5; 9 bases fit TRBD2. Germline CDR1 and CDR2: SNHLY and FYNNEI. With 2 bases clipped from V and 1 base from J, the junction kept 8 bases outside the gene matches. The CDR3 length is 17 residues. DNA for the CDR3: TGTGCCAGCAGTGAATCCCGGCTAGCGGGGCTCCAAGAGACCCAGTACTTC. Translation gives CASSESRLAGLQETQYF.